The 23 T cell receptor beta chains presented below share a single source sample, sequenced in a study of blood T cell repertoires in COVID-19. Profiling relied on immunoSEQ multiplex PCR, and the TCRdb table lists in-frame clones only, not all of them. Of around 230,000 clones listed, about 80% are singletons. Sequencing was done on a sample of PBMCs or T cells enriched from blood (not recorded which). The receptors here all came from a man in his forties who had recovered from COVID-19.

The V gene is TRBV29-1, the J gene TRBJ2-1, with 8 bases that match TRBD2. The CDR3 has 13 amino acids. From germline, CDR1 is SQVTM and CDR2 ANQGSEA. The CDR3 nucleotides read TGCAGTCTTAGCGGGACCTCCTACAATGAGCAGTTCTTC. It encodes CSLSGTSYNEQFF.

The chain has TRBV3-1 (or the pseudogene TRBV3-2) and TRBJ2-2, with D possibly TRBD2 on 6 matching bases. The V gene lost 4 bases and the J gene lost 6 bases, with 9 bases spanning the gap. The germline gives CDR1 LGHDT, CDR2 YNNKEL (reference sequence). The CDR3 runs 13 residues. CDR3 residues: CASSPRLAGELFF. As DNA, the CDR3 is TGTGCCAGCAGCCCTCGACTAGCCGGGGAGCTGTTTTTT.

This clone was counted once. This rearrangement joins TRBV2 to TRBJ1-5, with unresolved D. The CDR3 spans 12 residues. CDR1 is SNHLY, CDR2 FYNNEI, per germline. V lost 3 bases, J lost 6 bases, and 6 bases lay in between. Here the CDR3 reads CASSDPGQPQHF. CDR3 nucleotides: TGTGCCAGCAGTGATCCCGGTCAGCCCCAGCATTTT. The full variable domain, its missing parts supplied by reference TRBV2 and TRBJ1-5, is EPEVTQTPSHQVTQMGQEVILRCVPISNHLYFYWYRQILGQKVEFLVSFYNNEISEKSEIFDDQFSVERPDGSNFTLKIRSTKLEDSAMYFCASSDPGQPQHFGDGTRLSIL.

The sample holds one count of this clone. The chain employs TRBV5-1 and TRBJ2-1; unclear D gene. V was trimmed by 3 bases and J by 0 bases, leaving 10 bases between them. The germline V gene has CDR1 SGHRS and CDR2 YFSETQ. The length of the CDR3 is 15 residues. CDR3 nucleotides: TGCGCCAGCAGCTCCACAGTGAGCTCCTACAATGAGCAGTTCTTC. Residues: CASSSTVSSYNEQFF. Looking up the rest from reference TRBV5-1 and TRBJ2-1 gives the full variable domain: KAGVTQTPRYLIKTRGQQVTLSCSPISGHRSVSWYQQTPGQGLQFLFEYFSETQRNKGNFPGRFSGRQFSNSRSEMNVSTLELGDSALYLCASSSTVSSYNEQFFGPGTRLTVL.

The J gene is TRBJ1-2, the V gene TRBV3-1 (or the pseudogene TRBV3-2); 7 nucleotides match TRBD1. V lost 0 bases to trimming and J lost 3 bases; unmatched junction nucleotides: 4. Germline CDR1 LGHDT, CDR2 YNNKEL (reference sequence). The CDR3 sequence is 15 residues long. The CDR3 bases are TGTGCCAGCAGCCAAGATGAAACAGGGGACTATGGCTACACCTTC. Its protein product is CASSQDETGDYGYTF.

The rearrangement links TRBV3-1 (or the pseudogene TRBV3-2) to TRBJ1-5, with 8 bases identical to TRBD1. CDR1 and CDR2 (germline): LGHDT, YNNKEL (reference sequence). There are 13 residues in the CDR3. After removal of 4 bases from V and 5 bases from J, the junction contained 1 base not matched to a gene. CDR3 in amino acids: CASSPDRDQPQHF. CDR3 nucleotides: TGTGCCAGCAGCCCGGACAGGGATCAGCCCCAGCATTTT.

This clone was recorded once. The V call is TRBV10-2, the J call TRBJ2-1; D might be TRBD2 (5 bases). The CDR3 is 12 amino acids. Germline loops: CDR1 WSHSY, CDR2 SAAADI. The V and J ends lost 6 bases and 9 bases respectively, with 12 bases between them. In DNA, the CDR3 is TGCGCCAGCAGGGCGGAGGTTAGTGAGCAGTTCTTC. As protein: CASRAEVSEQFF.

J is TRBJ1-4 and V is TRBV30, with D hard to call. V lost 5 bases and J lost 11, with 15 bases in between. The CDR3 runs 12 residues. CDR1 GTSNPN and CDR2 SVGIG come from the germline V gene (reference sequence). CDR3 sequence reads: CAWGGQSGKLFF. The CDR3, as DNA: TGTGCCTGGGGAGGCCAGAGCGGGAAACTGTTTTTT.

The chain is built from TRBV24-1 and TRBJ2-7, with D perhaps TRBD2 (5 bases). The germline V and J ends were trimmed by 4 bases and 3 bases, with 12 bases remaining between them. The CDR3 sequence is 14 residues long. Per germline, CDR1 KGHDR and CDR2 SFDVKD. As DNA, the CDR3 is TGTGCCACCAGTGACTCGGGATCCAACTACGAGCAGTACTTC. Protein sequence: CATSDSGSNYEQYF.

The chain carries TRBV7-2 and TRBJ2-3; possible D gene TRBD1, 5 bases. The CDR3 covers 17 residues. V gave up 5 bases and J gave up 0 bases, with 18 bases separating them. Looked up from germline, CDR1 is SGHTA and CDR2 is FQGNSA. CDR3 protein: CASSHYLGQGSTDTQYF. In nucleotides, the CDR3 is TGTGCCAGCAGCCACTACTTAGGGCAGGGTAGCACAGATACGCAGTATTTT. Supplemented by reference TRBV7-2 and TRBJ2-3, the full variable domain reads GAGVSQSPSNKVTEKGKDVELRCDPISGHTALYWYRQSLGQGLEFLIYFQGNSAPDKSGLPSDRFSAERTGGSVSTLTIQRTQQEDSAVYLCASSHYLGQGSTDTQYFGPGTRLTVL.

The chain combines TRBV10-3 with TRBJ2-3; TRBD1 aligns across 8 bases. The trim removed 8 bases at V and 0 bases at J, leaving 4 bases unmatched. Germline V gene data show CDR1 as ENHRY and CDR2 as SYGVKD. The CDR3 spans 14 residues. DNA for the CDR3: TGTGCCATCCGAAGACAGGGGAGCACAGATACGCAGTATTTT. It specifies CAIRRQGSTDTQYF.

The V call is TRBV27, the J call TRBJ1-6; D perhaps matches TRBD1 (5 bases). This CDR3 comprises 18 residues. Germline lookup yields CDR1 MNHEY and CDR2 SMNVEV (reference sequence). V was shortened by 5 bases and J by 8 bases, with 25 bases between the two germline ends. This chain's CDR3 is CASSPNTPGLINYSPLHF. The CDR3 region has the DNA TGTGCCAGCAGTCCGAACACACCGGGACTCATTAATTATTCACCCCTCCACTTT.

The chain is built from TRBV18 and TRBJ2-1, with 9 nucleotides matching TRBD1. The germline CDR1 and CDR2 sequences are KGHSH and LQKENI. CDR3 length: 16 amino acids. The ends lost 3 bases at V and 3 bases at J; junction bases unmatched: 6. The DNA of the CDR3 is TGTGCCAGCTCACCTCTTGGGACAGGGAACTACAATGAGCAGTTCTTC. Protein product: CASSPLGTGNYNEQFF.

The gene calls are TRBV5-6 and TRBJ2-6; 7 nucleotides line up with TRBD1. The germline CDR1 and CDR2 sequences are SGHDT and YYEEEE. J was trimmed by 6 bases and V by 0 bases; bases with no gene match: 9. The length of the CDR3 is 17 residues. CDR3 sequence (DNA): TGTGCCAGCAGCTTGGGACAGGGTTTAATCGAGGCCAACGTCCTGACTTTC. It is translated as CASSLGQGLIEANVLTF.

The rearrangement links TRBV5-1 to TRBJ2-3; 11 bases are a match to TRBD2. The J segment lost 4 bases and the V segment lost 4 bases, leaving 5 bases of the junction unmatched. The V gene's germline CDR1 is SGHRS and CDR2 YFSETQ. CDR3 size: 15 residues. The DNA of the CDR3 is TGCGCCAGCAGCGAGACTAGCGGGATGGCAGATACGCAGTATTTT. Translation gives CASSETSGMADTQYF. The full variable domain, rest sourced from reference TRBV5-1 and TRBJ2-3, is KAGVTQTPRYLIKTRGQQVTLSCSPISGHRSVSWYQQTPGQGLQFLFEYFSETQRNKGNFPGRFSGRQFSNSRSEMNVSTLELGDSALYLCASSETSGMADTQYFGPGTRLTVL.

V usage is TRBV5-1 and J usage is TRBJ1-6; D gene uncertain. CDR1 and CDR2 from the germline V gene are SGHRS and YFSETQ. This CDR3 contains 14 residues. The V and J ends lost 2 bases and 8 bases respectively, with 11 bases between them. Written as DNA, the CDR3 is TGCGCCAGCAGCTTCCTGGGTCGGGATTCACCCCTCCACTTT. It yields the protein CASSFLGRDSPLHF.

The CDR3 protein is CASSQSDQTEGGYTF. The CDR3 nucleotides read TGTGCCAGCAGCCAATCCGACCAGACGGAGGGTGGCTACACCTTC. The V and J genes are TRBV16 and TRBJ1-2; unclear D gene. The CDR3 runs to 15 residues. Germline CDR1 reads KGHSY; CDR2 reads FQNENV. V gave up 0 bases and J gave up 7 bases, with 15 bases separating them.

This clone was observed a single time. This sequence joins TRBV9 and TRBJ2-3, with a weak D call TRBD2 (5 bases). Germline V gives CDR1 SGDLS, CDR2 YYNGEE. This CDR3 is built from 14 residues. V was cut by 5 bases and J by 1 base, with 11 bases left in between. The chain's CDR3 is CASSVDFGTDTQYF. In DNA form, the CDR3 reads TGTGCCAGCAGTGTGGACTTCGGCACAGATACGCAGTATTTT.

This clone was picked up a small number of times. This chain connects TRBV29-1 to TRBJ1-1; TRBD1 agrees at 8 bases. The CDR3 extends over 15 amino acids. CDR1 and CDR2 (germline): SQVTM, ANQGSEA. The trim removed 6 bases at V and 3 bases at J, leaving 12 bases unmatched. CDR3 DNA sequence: TGCAGCGTCGCGGGCCAGGGGGCGCGGGACACTGAAGCTTTCTTT. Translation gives CSVAGQGARDTEAFF. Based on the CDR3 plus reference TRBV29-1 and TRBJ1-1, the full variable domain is SAVISQKPSRDICQRGTSLTIQCQVDSQVTMMFWYRQQPGQSLTLIATANQGSEATYESGFVIDKFPISRPNLTFSTLTVSNMSPEDSSIYLCSVAGQGARDTEAFFGQGTRLTVV.

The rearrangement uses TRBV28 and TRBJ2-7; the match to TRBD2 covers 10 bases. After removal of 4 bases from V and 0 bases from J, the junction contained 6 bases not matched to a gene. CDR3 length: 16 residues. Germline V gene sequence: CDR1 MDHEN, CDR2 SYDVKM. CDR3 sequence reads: CASSSRTSGLSYEQYF. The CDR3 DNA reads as TGTGCCAGCAGTTCCCGGACTAGCGGCCTCTCCTACGAGCAGTACTTC.

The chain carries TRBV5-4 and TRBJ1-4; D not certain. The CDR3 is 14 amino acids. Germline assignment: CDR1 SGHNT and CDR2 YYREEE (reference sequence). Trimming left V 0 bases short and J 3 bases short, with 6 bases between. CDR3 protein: CASSLALSNEKLFF. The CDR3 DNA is TGTGCCAGCAGCTTGGCCCTTTCTAATGAAAAACTGTTTTTT.

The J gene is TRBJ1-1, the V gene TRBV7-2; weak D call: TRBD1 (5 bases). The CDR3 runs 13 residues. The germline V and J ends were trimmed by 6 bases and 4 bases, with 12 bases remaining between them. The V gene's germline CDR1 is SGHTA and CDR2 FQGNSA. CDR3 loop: CASRFTGTTEAFF. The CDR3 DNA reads TGTGCCAGCAGATTCACAGGTACCACTGAAGCTTTCTTT.

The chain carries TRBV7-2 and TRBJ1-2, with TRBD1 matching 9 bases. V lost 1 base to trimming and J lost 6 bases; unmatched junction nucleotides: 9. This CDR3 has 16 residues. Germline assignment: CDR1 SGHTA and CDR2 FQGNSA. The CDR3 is CASSLGSTGGVNGYTF. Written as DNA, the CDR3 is TGTGCCAGCAGCTTAGGGTCGACAGGGGGAGTAAATGGCTACACCTTC.